This T cell receptor (beta chain) came from a study of response to subunit inactivated influenza vaccine. Overall study findings and caveats: That few new T cells are recruited by each seasonal influenza vaccination was the authors' suggestion.

Germline V lookup: CDR1 MNHNY, CDR2 SVGAGI (reference sequence). Trimming took 8 bases from V and 0 from J, leaving 4 bases between them. The CDR3 sequence is 11 residues long. MiXCR, applied by TCRdb to the RT-PCR reads, yields one record per CDR3 protein. The table records hundreds of thousands of distinct CDR3 sequences, less than 30% of them present only once. Concerning this clonotype: Its antigen remains unidentified. This may be a read error, as it is one base from a much larger clone.

The source material was CD4+ T cells sorted from PBMCs, sampled roughly 5 days after vaccination. The clonotype was recovered from a man over 45 who received an inactivated influenza vaccine. The rearrangement links TRBV6-6 to TRBJ2-5, with D uncertain. The CDR3 sequence is CASGYQETQYF. CDR3 bases: TGTGCCAGCGGGTACCAAGAGACCCAGTACTTC.